This paragraph covers one TCR beta chain sequence. The method was immunoSEQ multiplex PCR; TCRdb's version includes in-frame clones alone and lacks a portion of them. This sample yields around 80,000 clones, of which around 90% are seen a single time; around 0.87% belongs to the top ten. The data derive from a study of PD-L1 blockade in urothelial cancer. CDR1 and CDR2 from the germline V gene are SGHAT and FQNNGV. The CDR3 contains 14 residues. Trimming left V 5 bases short and J 8 bases short, with 16 bases between. Sample time point: peripheral blood 6 weeks after treatment start. The chain joins TRBV11-2 to TRBJ2-1, with a possible D match to TRBD1 (6 bases). Sequencing used PBMCs, obtained around atezolizumab (anti-PD-L1) treatment. This receptor was identified in an elderly woman with urothelial cancer. CDR3: CASSPGHRADEQFF. The DNA of the CDR3 is TGTGCCAGCAGCCCTGGCCACAGGGCGGATGAGCAGTTCTTC. Based on the CDR3 plus reference TRBV11-2 and TRBJ2-1, the full variable domain is EAGVAQSPRYKIIEKRQSVAFWCNPISGHATLYWYQQILGQGPKLLIQFQNNGVVDDSQLPKDRFSAERLKGVDSTLKIQPAKLEDSAVYLCASSPGHRADEQFFGPGTRLTVL.